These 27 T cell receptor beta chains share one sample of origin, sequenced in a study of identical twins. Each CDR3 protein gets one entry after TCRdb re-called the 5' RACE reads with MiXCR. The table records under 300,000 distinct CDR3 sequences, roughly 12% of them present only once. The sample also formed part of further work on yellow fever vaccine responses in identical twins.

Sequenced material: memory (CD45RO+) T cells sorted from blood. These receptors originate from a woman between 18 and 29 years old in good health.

In DNA, the CDR3 is TGTGCCAGCAGTTACGGGGACAGTTACGAGCAGTACTTC. Translated: CASSYGDSYEQYF. The J gene is TRBJ2-7, the V gene TRBV6-5; 7 bases line up with TRBD1. Germline V gives CDR1 MNHEY, CDR2 SVGAGI. This CDR3 comprises 13 residues. J lost 4 bases, V lost 2 bases, and 2 bases had no gene match.

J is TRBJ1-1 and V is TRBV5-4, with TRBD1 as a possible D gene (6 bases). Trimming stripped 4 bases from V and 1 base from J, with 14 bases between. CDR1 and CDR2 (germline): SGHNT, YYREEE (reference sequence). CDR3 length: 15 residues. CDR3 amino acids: CASSVSAQGNTEAFF. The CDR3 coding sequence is TGTGCCAGCAGCGTGAGTGCACAGGGGAACACTGAAGCTTTCTTT.

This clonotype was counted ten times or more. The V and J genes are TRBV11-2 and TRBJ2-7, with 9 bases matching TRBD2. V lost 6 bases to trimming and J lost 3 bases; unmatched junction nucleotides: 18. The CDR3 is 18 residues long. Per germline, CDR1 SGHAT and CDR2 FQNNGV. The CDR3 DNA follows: TGTGCCAGCAGGCCAACGGCGGGAGGGAGTTTTAAGGGCTACGAGCAGTACTTC. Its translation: CASRPTAGGSFKGYEQYF.

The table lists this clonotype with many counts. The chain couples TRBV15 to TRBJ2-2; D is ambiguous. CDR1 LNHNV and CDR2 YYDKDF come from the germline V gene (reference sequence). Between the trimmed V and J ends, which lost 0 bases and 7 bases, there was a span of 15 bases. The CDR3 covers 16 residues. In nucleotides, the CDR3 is TGTGCCACCAGCAGAGAAAGTAGTCGGTCGGGCGGGGAGCTGTTTTTT. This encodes CATSRESSRSGGELFF. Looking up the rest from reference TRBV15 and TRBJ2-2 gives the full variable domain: DAMVIQNPRYQVTQFGKPVTLSCSQTLNHNVMYWYQQKSSQAPKLLFHYYDKDFNNEADTPDNFQSRRPNTSFCFLDIRSPGLGDTAMYLCATSRESSRSGGELFFGEGSRLTVL.

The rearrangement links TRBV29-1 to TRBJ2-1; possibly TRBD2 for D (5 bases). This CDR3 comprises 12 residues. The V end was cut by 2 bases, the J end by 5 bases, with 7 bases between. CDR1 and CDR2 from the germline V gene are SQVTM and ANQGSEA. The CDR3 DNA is TGCAGCGTTGAACGGGGAAACAATGAGCAGTTCTTC. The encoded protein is CSVERGNNEQFF.

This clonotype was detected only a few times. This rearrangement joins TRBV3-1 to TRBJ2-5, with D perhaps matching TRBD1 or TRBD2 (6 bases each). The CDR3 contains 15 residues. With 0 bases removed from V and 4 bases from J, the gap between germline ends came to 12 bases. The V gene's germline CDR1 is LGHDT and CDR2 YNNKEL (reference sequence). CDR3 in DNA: TGTGCCAGCAGCCAAGACCCGGGGGCGGGAGAGACCCAGTACTTC. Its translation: CASSQDPGAGETQYF.

This chain's CDR3 is CASSYPVGELFF. In nucleotides, the CDR3 is TGTGCCAGCAGCTATCCGGTTGGGGAGCTGTTTTTT. V usage is TRBV11-1 and J usage is TRBJ2-2, with D unresolved. V dropped 4 bases and J dropped 8 bases, with 8 bases sitting between them. This CDR3 is built from 12 residues. Germline loops: CDR1 SGHAT, CDR2 FQDESV (reference sequence).

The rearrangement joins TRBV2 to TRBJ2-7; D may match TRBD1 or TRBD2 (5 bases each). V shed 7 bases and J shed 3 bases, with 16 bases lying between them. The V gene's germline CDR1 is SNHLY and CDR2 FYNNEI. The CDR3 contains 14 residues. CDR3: CASTEKGPYYEQYF. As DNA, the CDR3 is TGTGCCAGCACCGAAAAGGGACCCTACTACGAGCAGTACTTC.

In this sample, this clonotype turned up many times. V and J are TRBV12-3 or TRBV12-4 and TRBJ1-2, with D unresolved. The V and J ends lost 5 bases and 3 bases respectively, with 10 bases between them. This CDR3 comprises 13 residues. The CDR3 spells CASSPDGYYGYTF. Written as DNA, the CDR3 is TGTGCCAGCAGTCCGGACGGGTACTATGGCTACACCTTC.

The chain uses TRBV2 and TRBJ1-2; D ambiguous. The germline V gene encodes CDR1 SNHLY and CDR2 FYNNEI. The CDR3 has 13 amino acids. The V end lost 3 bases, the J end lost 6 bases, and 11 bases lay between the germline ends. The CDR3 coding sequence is TGTGCCAGCAGTGAGGTCAGTTTCGATGGCTACACCTTC. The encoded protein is CASSEVSFDGYTF.

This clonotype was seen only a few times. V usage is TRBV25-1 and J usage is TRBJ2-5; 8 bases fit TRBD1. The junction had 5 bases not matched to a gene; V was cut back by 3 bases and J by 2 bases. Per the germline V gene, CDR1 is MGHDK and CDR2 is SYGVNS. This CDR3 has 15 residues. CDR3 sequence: CASSEQDREQETQYF. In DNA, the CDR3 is TGTGCCAGCAGTGAGCAGGACAGGGAACAAGAGACCCAGTACTTC.

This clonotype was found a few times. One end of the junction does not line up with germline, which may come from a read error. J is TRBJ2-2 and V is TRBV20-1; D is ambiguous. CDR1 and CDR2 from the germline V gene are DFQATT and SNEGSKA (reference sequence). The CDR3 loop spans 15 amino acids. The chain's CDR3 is CSASPTGRNPGELFF. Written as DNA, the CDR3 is TGCAGTGCTTCCCCCACCGGAAGGAACCCCGGGGAGCTGTTTTTT.

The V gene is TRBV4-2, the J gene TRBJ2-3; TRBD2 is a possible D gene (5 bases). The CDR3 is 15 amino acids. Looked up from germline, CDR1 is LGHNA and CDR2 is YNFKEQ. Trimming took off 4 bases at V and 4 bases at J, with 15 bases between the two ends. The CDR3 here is CASSRDPGSADTQYF. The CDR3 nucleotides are TGTGCCAGCAGCCGAGACCCGGGGTCGGCAGATACGCAGTATTTT.

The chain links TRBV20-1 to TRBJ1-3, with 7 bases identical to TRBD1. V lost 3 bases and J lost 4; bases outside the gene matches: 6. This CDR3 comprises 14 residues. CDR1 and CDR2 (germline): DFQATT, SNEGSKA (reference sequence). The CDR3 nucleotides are TGCAGTGCTAGGCGACAGGGATTGGGAAACACCATATATTTT. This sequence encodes CSARRQGLGNTIYF.

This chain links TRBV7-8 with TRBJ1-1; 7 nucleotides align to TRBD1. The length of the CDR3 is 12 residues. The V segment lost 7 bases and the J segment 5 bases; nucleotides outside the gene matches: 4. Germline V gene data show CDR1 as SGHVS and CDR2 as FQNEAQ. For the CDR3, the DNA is TGTGCCAGCAACCACAGGGGAACTGAAGCTTTCTTT. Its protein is CASNHRGTEAFF. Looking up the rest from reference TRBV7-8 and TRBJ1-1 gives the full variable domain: GAGVSQSPRYKVAKRGQDVALRCDPISGHVSLFWYQQALGQGPEFLTYFQNEAQLDKSGLPSDRFFAERPEGSVSTLKIQRTQQEDSAVYLCASNHRGTEAFFGQGTRLTVV.

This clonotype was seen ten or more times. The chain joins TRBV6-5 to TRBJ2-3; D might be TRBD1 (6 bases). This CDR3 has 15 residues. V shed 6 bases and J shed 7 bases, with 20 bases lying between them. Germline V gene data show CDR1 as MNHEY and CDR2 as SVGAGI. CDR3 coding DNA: TGTGCCAGCAGATTAGGGGGTGGTGGGGGCCATACGCAGTATTTT. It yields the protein CASRLGGGGGHTQYF.

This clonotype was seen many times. The CDR3 is CSVGGRTGTGELFF. The CDR3 DNA follows: TGCAGCGTTGGGGGCCGGACTGGCACCGGGGAGCTGTTTTTT. The chain has TRBV29-1 and TRBJ2-2, with D possibly called TRBD1 or TRBD2 (5 bases each). CDR3 size: 14 residues. V was clipped by 4 bases and J by 4 bases, with 13 bases between them. The germline CDR1 and CDR2 sequences are SQVTM and ANQGSEA.

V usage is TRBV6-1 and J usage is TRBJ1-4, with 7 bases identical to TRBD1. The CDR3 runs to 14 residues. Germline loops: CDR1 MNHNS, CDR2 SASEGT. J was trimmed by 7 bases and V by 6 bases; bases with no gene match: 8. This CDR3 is CASSPGGKSEKLFF. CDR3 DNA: TGTGCCAGCAGCCCAGGGGGGAAGAGTGAAAAACTGTTTTTT.

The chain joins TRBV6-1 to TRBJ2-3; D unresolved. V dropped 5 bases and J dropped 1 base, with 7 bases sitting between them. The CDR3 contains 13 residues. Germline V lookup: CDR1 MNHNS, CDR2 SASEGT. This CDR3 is CASSTPGTDTQYF. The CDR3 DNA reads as TGTGCCAGCAGTACCCCGGGCACAGATACGCAGTATTTT.

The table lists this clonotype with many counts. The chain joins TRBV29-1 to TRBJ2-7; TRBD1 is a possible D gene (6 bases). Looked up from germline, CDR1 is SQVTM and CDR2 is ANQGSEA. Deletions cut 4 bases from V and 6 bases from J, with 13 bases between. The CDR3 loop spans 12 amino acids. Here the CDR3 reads CSVVQGTREQYF. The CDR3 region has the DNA TGCAGCGTTGTTCAAGGGACACGCGAGCAGTACTTC.

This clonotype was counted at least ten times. The CDR3 DNA reads as TGTGCCAGCAGTTTATCTGGACAGAGCACAGATACGCAGTATTTT. Translation gives CASSLSGQSTDTQYF. The chain is built from TRBV27 and TRBJ2-3; TRBD1 might be the D (6 bases). Trimming cost V 0 bases and J 0 bases, with 7 bases left between them. The CDR3 length is 15 residues. Germline-derived CDR1 and CDR2 are MNHEY and SMNVEV (reference sequence).

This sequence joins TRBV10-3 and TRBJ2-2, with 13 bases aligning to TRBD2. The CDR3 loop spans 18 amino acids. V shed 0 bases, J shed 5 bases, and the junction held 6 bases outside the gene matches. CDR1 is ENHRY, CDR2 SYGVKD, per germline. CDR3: CAISESRLAGGRTGELFF. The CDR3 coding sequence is TGTGCCATCAGTGAGTCCCGACTAGCGGGGGGACGAACCGGGGAGCTGTTTTTT.

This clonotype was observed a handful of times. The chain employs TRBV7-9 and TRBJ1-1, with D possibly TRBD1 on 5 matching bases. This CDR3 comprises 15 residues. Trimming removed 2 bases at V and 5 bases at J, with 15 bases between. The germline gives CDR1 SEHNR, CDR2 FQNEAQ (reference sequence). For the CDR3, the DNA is TGTGCCAGCAGCTTACATACGTCTCAGGGAACTGAAGCTTTCTTT. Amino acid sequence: CASSLHTSQGTEAFF.

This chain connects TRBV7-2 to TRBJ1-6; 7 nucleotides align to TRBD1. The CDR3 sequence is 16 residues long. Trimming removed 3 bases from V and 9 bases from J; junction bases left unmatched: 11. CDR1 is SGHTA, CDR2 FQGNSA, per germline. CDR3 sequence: CASSFEPQGVGSPLHF. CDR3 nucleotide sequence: TGTGCCAGCAGCTTCGAACCCCAGGGGGTTGGTTCACCCCTCCACTTT.

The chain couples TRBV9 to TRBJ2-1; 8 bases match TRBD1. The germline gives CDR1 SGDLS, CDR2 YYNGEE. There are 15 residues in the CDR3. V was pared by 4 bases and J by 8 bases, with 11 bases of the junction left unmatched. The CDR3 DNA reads TGTGCCAGCAGCAAAACGGACAGGGTCTTGGATGAGCAGTTCTTC. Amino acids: CASSKTDRVLDEQFF.

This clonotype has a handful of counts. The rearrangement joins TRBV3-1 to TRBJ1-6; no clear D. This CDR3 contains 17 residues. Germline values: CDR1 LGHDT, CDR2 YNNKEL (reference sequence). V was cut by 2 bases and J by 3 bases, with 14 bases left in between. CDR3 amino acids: CASSQMTTRGYNSPLHF. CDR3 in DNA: TGTGCCAGCAGCCAAATGACGACGCGGGGCTATAATTCACCCCTCCACTTT.

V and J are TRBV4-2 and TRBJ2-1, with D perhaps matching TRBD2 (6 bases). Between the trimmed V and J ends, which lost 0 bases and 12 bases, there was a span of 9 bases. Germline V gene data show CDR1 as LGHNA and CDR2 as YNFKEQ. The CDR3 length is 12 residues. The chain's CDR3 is CASSQEEGGQFF. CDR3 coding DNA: TGTGCCAGCAGCCAAGAGGAGGGAGGGCAGTTCTTC.